The 22 T cell receptor beta chains reported below all come from one sample, sequenced in a study of OX40 agonist ivuxolimab in advanced cancers. Data came from immunoSEQ multiplex PCR; TCRdb stores just in-frame clones and leaves some out. This table has tens of thousands of clones, approximately 86% appearing once. The sequences come from CD4+ or CD8+ T cells sorted from blood, collected in a trial of the OX40 agonist ivuxolimab. The receptors originated from an adult with an advanced solid tumor such as melanoma, head and neck, liver or kidney cancer.

The rearrangement joins TRBV7-9 to TRBJ1-6; D gene uncertain. V dropped 8 bases and J dropped 7 bases, with 9 bases sitting between them. The length of the CDR3 is 12 residues. Germline loops: CDR1 SEHNR, CDR2 FQNEAQ (reference sequence). The CDR3 region has the DNA TGTGCCAGCGGACTGTCAAATTCACCCCTCCACTTT. Its translation is CASGLSNSPLHF.

This chain joins TRBV10-1 and TRBJ2-1; TRBD1 might be the D (6 bases). V lost 5 bases and J 0 bases, leaving 14 bases between the germline ends. This CDR3 spans 16 amino acids. Germline V gene lookup returns CDR1 WNHNN and CDR2 SYGVQD (reference sequence). CDR3 sequence: CASSIAEGVSYNEQFF. DNA of the CDR3: TGCGCCAGCAGTATAGCCGAGGGGGTCTCCTACAATGAGCAGTTCTTC.

This clone is judged medium-sized. This sequence joins TRBV4-1 and TRBJ2-4; possible D gene TRBD2, 6 bases. The CDR3 is made up of 15 amino acids. V was pared by 5 bases and J by 8 bases, with 19 bases between. Germline V lookup: CDR1 MGHRA, CDR2 YSYEKL. The CDR3 sequence is CASSSTLETGDIQYF. The CDR3 DNA follows: TGCGCCAGCAGCTCCACCCTCGAGACGGGGGACATTCAGTACTTC.

A few counts support this clone. The chain recombines TRBV6-5 with TRBJ1-2; 7 nucleotides align to TRBD1. There are 11 residues in the CDR3. J lost 8 bases, V lost 5 bases, and 2 bases had no gene match. In germline, CDR1 is MNHEY, CDR2 SVGAGI. The DNA of the CDR3 is TGTGCCAGCAGTAAAGGGGGCGGCTACACCTTC. Its protein is CASSKGGGYTF.

This clone was counted only a few times. The chain joins TRBV19 to TRBJ2-7; D call uncertain. The CDR3 loop spans 11 amino acids. Trimming left V 5 bases short and J 1 base short, with 3 bases between. Germline V lookup: CDR1 LNHDA, CDR2 SQIVND (reference sequence). For the CDR3, the DNA is TGTGCCAGTAGTCCATCCTACGAGCAGTACTTC. It encodes CASSPSYEQYF.

This clone was detected once. J is TRBJ2-5 and V is TRBV14; possibly TRBD1 for D (6 bases). Trimming took 1 base from V and 6 from J, leaving 15 bases between them. Germline CDR1 reads SGHDN; CDR2 reads FVKESK. The CDR3 runs 15 residues. This chain's CDR3 is CASSQVGGEGKTQYF. DNA for the CDR3: TGTGCCAGCAGCCAAGTAGGGGGAGAGGGGAAGACCCAGTACTTC.

Only a few counts were recorded for this clone. V is TRBV19 and J is TRBJ2-5; 9 bases map to TRBD1. From germline, CDR1 is LNHDA and CDR2 SQIVND (reference sequence). V lost 4 bases, J lost 5 bases, and 8 bases stayed unmatched. This CDR3 spans 15 amino acids. The CDR3 region is CASSTMTGGSETQYF. As DNA, the CDR3 is TGTGCCAGTAGTACCATGACAGGGGGTAGCGAGACCCAGTACTTC. The variable domain in full, with the rest retrieved from reference TRBV19 and TRBJ2-5, is DGGITQSPKYLFRKEGQNVTLSCEQNLNHDAMYWYRQDPGQGLRLIYYSQIVNDFQKGDIAEGYSVSREKKESFPLTVTSAQKNPTAFYLCASSTMTGGSETQYFGPGTRLLVL.

This chain connects TRBV25-1 to TRBJ2-7; 8 bases fit TRBD1. Trimming at V came to 4 bases and at J to 1 base, leaving 3 bases not matched to a gene. The CDR3 is 14 amino acids. Per the germline V gene, CDR1 is MGHDK and CDR2 is SYGVNS. CDR3 region: CASSAGQGSYEQYF. The CDR3 DNA reads as TGTGCCAGCAGTGCAGGACAGGGATCCTACGAGCAGTACTTC.

The chain recombines TRBV7-2 with TRBJ1-1; D may be TRBD1 (6 bases). Trimming stripped 5 bases from V and 1 base from J, with 20 bases between. The CDR3 loop spans 17 amino acids. CDR1 is SGHTA, CDR2 FQGNSA, per germline. CDR3 bases: TGTGCCAGCAGCCCCGGCGCCCGAGGGACAAGGAACACTGAAGCTTTCTTT. Its translation is CASSPGARGTRNTEAFF.

This clone was picked up one time. V gene TRBV19 combines with J gene TRBJ2-7; D tentatively reads TRBD1 or TRBD2 (5 bases each). CDR1 is LNHDA, CDR2 SQIVND, per germline (reference sequence). This CDR3 comprises 15 residues. The V and J ends lost 5 bases and 2 bases respectively, with 16 bases between them. This CDR3 is CASSVGEMVAYEQYF. The DNA of the CDR3 is TGTGCCAGTAGTGTGGGGGAAATGGTAGCCTACGAGCAGTACTTC.

This chain uses TRBV5-8 with TRBJ2-7; 7 nucleotides agree with TRBD1. The CDR3 spans 13 residues. V shed 5 bases and J 1 base; nucleotides not matched to a gene: 3. Germline loops: CDR1 SGHTS, CDR2 YDEGEE. This CDR3 is CASRVTGSYEQYF. The DNA for the CDR3 is TGTGCCAGCAGGGTGACAGGGTCCTACGAGCAGTACTTC.

The V and J genes are TRBV6-6 and TRBJ2-5; D is unclear. The V gene lost 4 bases and the J gene lost 0 bases, with 12 bases spanning the gap. The CDR3 loop spans 15 amino acids. Germline V CDR1 and CDR2: MNHNY, SVGAGI (reference sequence). CDR3: CASSFPRTDQETQYF. CDR3 nucleotides: TGTGCCAGCAGTTTCCCCCGGACGGACCAAGAGACCCAGTACTTC.

The rearrangement links TRBV2 to TRBJ2-5; TRBD1 aligns across 8 bases. CDR3 size: 18 residues. Germline CDR1 and CDR2: SNHLY and FYNNEI. The J segment lost 3 bases and the V segment lost 10 bases, leaving 22 bases of the junction unmatched. In DNA, the CDR3 is TGTGCCACAGGGGGCCGAGGTCGATTGGCGTCGGGGAAAGAGACCCAGTACTTC. Protein sequence: CATGGRGRLASGKETQYF.

As for this clone: One end of the junction is discordant with germline, which a read error may explain. The chain couples TRBV7-7 to TRBJ2-1; no clear D. The CDR3 spans 14 residues. Germline V lookup: CDR1 SSHAT, CDR2 FNYEAQ (reference sequence). CDR3 protein: CASSSGDTYNEQFF. CDR3 coding DNA: TGTGCTAGCAGCTCTGGCGATACCTACAATGAGCAGTTCTTC.

The chain couples TRBV5-1 to TRBJ1-6, with 7 bases aligning to TRBD1. CDR1 and CDR2 (germline): SGHRS, YFSETQ. After removal of 1 base from V and 8 bases from J, the junction contained 3 bases not matched to a gene. This CDR3 has 14 amino acids. The CDR3, as DNA: TGCGCCAGCAGCTTGATGGGACAGTATTCACCCCTCCACTTT. Translated, it gives CASSLMGQYSPLHF. Together with reference TRBV5-1 and TRBJ1-6, the CDR3 gives the full variable domain: KAGVTQTPRYLIKTRGQQVTLSCSPISGHRSVSWYQQTPGQGLQFLFEYFSETQRNKGNFPGRFSGRQFSNSRSEMNVSTLELGDSALYLCASSLMGQYSPLHFGNGTRLTVT.

This chain uses TRBV5-1 with TRBJ2-1; D is possibly TRBD1 (6 bases). V was trimmed by 1 base and J by 10 bases, leaving 18 bases between them. Germline CDR1 and CDR2: SGHRS and YFSETQ. This CDR3 is 15 amino acids long. CDR3 sequence: CASSLLGTREGEQFF. The CDR3 nucleotides are TGCGCCAGCAGCTTGTTGGGGACACGAGAGGGGGAGCAGTTCTTC. The full variable domain, completed using reference TRBV5-1 and TRBJ2-1, is KAGVTQTPRYLIKTRGQQVTLSCSPISGHRSVSWYQQTPGQGLQFLFEYFSETQRNKGNFPGRFSGRQFSNSRSEMNVSTLELGDSALYLCASSLLGTREGEQFFGPGTRLTVL.

For the CDR3, the DNA is TGTGCCAGTAGCGACCTGGGACAGAGGAAAAATGAAAAACTGTTTTTT. It yields the protein CASSDLGQRKNEKLFF. The chain employs TRBV19 and TRBJ1-4, with 7 bases fitting TRBD1. This CDR3 is built from 16 residues. In germline, CDR1 is LNHDA, CDR2 SQIVND (reference sequence). V shed 6 bases, J shed 5 bases, and the junction held 12 bases outside the gene matches.

CDR3 sequence (DNA): TGTGCCAGCAGTGAGAGGCTCACTGAAGCTTTCTTT. Translated: CASSERLTEAFF. The J gene is TRBJ1-1, the V gene TRBV6-1; D uncertain. Between the trimmed V and J ends, which lost 3 bases and 4 bases, there was a span of 6 bases. The CDR3 is made up of 12 amino acids. Germline V gives CDR1 MNHNS, CDR2 SASEGT.

The chain uses TRBV9 and TRBJ2-5; possible D gene TRBD2, 7 bases. Trimming took off 0 bases at V and 1 base at J, with 19 bases between the two ends. In germline, CDR1 is SGDLS, CDR2 YYNGEE. This CDR3 is built from 18 residues. The CDR3 region has the DNA TGTGCCAGCAGCGTAGTGGGAGGGGGGACTATAACCCAAGAGACCCAGTACTTC. Translation gives CASSVVGGGTITQETQYF.

The V call is TRBV5-4, the J call TRBJ2-6, with TRBD1 matching over 7 bases. Germline assignment: CDR1 SGHNT and CDR2 YYREEE (reference sequence). CDR3 size: 15 residues. The J segment lost 0 bases and the V segment lost 5 bases, leaving 2 bases of the junction unmatched. CDR3 DNA sequence: TGTGCCAGCAGTTCAGGGGGCTCTGGGGCCAACGTCCTGACTTTC. Protein product: CASSSGGSGANVLTF.

This chain joins TRBV28 and TRBJ2-7, with D possibly being TRBD1 (6 bases). V lost 6 bases to trimming and J lost 0 bases, with 12 bases between them. Germline CDR1 is MDHEN and CDR2 is SYDVKM. The CDR3 totals 14 residues. The CDR3 DNA is TGTGCCAGCAGGCGACAGGCCGGCTCCTACGAGCAGTACTTC. Amino acids: CASRRQAGSYEQYF.

This sequence joins TRBV18 and TRBJ1-1; D is ambiguous. The CDR3 totals 12 residues. CDR1 is KGHSH, CDR2 LQKENI, per germline. Deletions cut 1 base from V and 8 bases from J, with 8 bases between. Here the CDR3 DNA reads TGTGCCAGCTCACCACGCGTGGGGGAAGCTTTCTTT. It translates to CASSPRVGEAFF.